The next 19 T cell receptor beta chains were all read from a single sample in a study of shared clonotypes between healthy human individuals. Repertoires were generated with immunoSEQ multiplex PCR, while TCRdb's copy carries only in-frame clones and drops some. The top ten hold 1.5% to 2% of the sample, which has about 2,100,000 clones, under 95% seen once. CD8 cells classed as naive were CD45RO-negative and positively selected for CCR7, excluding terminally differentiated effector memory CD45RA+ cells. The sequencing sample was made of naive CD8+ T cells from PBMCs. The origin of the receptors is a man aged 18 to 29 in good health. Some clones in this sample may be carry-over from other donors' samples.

This CDR3 is CASSQSPAAPGELFF. The CDR3 DNA reads TGTGCCAGCAGCCAATCGCCCGCGGCTCCCGGGGAGCTGTTTTTT. V is TRBV14 and J is TRBJ2-2; D is uncertain. The CDR3 runs 15 residues. Germline V CDR1 and CDR2: SGHDN, FVKESK. Trimming stripped 2 bases from V and 6 bases from J, with 13 bases between.

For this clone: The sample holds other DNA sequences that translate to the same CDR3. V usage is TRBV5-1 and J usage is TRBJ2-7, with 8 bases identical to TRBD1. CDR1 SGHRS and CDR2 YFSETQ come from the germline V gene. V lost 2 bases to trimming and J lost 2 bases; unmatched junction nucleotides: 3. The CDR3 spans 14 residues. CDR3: CASSFGTGAYEQYF. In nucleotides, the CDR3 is TGCGCCAGCAGCTTTGGGACAGGAGCCTACGAGCAGTACTTC.

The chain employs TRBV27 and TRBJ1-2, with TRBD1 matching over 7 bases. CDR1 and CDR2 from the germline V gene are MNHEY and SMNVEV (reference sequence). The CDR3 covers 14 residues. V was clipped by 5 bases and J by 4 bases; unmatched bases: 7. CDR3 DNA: TGTGCCAGCAGTCACAGGGGAGGTGGCTATGGCTACACCTTC. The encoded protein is CASSHRGGGYGYTF.

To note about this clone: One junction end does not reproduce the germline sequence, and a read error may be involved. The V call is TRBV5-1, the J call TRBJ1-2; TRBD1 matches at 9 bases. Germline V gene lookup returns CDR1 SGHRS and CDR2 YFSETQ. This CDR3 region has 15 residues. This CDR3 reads CASSYTGGEGYGYTF. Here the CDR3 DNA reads TGTGCCAGCAGTTATACAGGGGGCGAAGGGTATGGCTACACCTTC.

The CDR3: CASSLGPLAEQYF. The CDR3 bases are TGTGCCAGCAGCTTAGGACCCCTGGCCGAGCAGTACTTC. This sequence joins TRBV7-8 and TRBJ2-7; D is uncertain. The V gene's germline CDR1 is SGHVS and CDR2 FQNEAQ. V was pared by 1 base and J by 6 bases, with 10 bases between. This CDR3 has 13 residues.

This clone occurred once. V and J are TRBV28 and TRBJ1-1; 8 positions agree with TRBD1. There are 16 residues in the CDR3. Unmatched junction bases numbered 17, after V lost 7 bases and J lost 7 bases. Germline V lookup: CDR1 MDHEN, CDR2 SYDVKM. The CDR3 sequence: CASTPPPRRTGLEAFF. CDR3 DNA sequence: TGTGCCAGCACCCCACCCCCCCGCCGGACAGGGCTTGAAGCTTTCTTT.

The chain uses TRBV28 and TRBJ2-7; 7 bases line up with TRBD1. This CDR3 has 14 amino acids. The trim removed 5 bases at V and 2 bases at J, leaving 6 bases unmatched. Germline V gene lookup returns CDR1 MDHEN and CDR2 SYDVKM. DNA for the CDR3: TGTGCCAGCAGTCGGGACAGCCTGGCCTACGAGCAGTACTTC. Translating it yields CASSRDSLAYEQYF.

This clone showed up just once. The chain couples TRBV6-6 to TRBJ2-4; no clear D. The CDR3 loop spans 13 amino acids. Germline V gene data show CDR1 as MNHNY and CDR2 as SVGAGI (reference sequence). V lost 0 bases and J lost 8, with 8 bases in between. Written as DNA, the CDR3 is TGTGCCAGCAGTTACTCGAGAACGGACATTCAGTACTTC. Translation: CASSYSRTDIQYF.

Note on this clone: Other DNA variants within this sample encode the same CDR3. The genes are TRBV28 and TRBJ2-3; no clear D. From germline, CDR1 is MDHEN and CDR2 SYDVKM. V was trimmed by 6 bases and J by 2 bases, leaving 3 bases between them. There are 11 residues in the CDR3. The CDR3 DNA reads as TGTGCCAGCAGCTACACAGATACGCAGTATTTT. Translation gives CASSYTDTQYF.

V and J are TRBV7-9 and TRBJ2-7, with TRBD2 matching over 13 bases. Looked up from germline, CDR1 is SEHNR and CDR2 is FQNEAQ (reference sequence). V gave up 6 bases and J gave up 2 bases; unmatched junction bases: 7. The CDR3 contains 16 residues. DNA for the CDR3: TGTGCCAGCAGTTCCTCCGGGACTAGCGGGACCTACGAGCAGTACTTC. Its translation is CASSSSGTSGTYEQYF.

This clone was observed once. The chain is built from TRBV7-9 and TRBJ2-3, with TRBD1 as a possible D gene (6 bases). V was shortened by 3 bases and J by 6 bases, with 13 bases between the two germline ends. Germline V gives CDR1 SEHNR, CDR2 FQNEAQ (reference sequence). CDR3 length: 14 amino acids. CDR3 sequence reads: CASSFGDNLDTQYF. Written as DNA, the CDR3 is TGTGCCAGCAGCTTTGGGGACAATTTGGATACGCAGTATTTT.

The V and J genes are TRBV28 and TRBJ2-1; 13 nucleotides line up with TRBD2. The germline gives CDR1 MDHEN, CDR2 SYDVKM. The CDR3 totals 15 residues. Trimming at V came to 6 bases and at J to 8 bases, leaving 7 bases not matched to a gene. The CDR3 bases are TGTGCCAGCAGCCCCACTAGCGGGAGGGATTATGAGCAGTTCTTC. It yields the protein CASSPTSGRDYEQFF.

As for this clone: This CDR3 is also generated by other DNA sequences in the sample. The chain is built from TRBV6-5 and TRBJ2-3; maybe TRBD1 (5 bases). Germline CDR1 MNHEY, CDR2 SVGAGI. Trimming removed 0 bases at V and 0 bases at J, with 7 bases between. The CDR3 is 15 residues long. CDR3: CASSYSTASTDTQYF. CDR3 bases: TGTGCCAGCAGTTACTCGACAGCAAGCACAGATACGCAGTATTTT.

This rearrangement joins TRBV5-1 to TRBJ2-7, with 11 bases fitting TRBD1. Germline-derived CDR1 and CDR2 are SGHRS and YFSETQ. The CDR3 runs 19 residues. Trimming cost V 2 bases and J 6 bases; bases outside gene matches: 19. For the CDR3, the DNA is TGCGCCAGCAGCTTCACTGGCGGTAGGACAGGGGGCGGTGGATCCGAGCAGTACTTC. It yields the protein CASSFTGGRTGGGGSEQYF.

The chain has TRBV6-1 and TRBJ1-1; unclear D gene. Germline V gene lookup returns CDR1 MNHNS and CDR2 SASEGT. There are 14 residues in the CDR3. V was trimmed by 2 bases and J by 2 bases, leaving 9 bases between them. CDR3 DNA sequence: TGTGCCAGCAGTGAATGGTTTATCAACACTGAAGCTTTCTTT. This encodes CASSEWFINTEAFF.

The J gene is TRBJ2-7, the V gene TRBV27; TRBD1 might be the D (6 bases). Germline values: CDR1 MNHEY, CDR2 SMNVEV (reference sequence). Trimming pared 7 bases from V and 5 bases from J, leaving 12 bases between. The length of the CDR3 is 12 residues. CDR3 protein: CASTGASDEQYF. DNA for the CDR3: TGTGCCAGCACAGGGGCGTCCGACGAGCAGTACTTC.

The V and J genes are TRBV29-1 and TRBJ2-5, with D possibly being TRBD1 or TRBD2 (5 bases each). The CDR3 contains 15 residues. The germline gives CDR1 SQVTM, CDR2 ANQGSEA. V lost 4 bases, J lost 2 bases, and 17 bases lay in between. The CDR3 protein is CSVAPPGQTQETQYF. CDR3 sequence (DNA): TGCAGCGTTGCTCCCCCGGGGCAAACACAAGAGACCCAGTACTTC. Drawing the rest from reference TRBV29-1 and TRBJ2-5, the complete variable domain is SAVISQKPSRDICQRGTSLTIQCQVDSQVTMMFWYRQQPGQSLTLIATANQGSEATYESGFVIDKFPISRPNLTFSTLTVSNMSPEDSSIYLCSVAPPGQTQETQYFGPGTRLLVL.

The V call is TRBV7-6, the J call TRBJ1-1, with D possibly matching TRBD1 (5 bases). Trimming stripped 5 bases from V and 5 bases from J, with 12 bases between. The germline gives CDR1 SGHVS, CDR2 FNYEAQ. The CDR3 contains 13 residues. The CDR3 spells CASSLGAWTEAFF. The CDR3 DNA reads TGTGCCAGCAGCCTCGGGGCGTGGACTGAAGCTTTCTTT. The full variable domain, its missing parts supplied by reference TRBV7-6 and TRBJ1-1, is GAGVSQSPRYKVTKRGQDVALRCDPISGHVSLYWYRQALGQGPEFLTYFNYEAQQDKSGLPNDRFSAERPEGSISTLTIQRTEQRDSAMYRCASSLGAWTEAFFGQGTRLTVV.

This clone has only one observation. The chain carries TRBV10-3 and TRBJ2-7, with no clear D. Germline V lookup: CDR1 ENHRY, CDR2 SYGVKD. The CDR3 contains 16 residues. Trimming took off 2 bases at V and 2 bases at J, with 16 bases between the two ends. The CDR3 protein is CAISEVALAATYEQYF. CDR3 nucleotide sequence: TGTGCCATCAGTGAGGTAGCTTTAGCCGCTACCTACGAGCAGTACTTC.